This paragraph reports one TCR beta chain. The entry originates in a study of human T cells and chemical hapten exposure. Extraction of total RNA was performed on unfractionated whole blood. The CDR3 sequence is 11 residues long. Trimming pared 3 bases from V and 6 bases from J, leaving 6 bases between. Germline V gene sequence: CDR1 MDHEN, CDR2 SYDVKM. The library tagged individual cDNA molecules with unique molecular identifiers. Per the study methods: Sequenced samples showed a median of approximately 100,000 TCRs each, with counts running from about 22,000 to 700,000. TCRdb recomputed calls from the 5' RACE reads with MiXCR, one row per CDR3 protein. TCRdb's processing, not the authors' own work, is the source of the V and J calls. The table includes tens of thousands of distinct CDR3 sequences, 15% detected once.

The chain joins TRBV28 to TRBJ2-7; D unclear. The TCR originated in a female donor in good health. CDR3 amino acids: CASSFKFEQYF. The DNA of the CDR3 is TGTGCCAGCAGTTTCAAATTCGAGCAGTACTTC.